These T cell receptor beta chains were read from a single sample in a study of PD-L1 blockade in urothelial cancer. Profiling relied on immunoSEQ multiplex PCR, and the TCRdb table lists in-frame clones only, not all of them. Of 40,000 or so clones detected, 82% appear once; the ten largest clones hold around 19%. The sequences come from PBMCs, collected around atezolizumab (anti-PD-L1) treatment. The receptors were gathered from a man aged 55-75 years with urothelial cancer. Both conserved end residues are part of each CDR3. Fields, in order: clone size, V gene, J gene, D gene, CDR3 DNA, CDR3 protein. D genes are given only for firm matches. Expanded clones get a size class; other rows say once, few or many, or leave the size out.

-,TRBV6-5,TRBJ2-3,-,TGTGCCAGCAGTTACACCCGGGGGACCCACACAGATACGCAGTATTTT,CASSYTRGTHTDTQYF
few,TRBV9,TRBJ2-7,-,TGTGCCAGCAGCGTAGACGAACTAGGAGGCTACGAGCAGTACTTC,CASSVDELGGYEQYF
-,TRBV6-1,TRBJ2-3,TRBD2,TGTGCCAGCAGTGGTCTAGCGGGGGGGCCGGATACGCAGTATTTT,CASSGLAGGPDTQYF
once,TRBV9,TRBJ2-2,-,TGTGCCAGCAGCGTAAGACAGAACACCGGGGAGCTGTTTTTT,CASSVRQNTGELFF
-,TRBV7-2,TRBJ2-3,-,TGTGCCAGCAGCTTAGCTAGCAATGGAGATACGCAGTATTTT,CASSLASNGDTQYF
-,TRBV6-1,TRBJ1-6,TRBD1,TGTGCCAGCAGTGCCGGACAGGGAACACCCCTCCACTTT,CASSAGQGTPLHF
-,TRBV20-1,TRBJ2-3,-,TGCAGTGCCTTTTTAATAGATACGCAGTATTTT,CSAFLIDTQYF
-,TRBV6-5,TRBJ2-5,TRBD1,TGTGCCAGCAGATTAGGGACCGACAGGGAAGAGACCCAGTACTTC,CASRLGTDREETQYF
-,TRBV7-6,TRBJ2-7,-,TGTGCCAGCAGCCCAGGGAGGGGGACGGAGCAGTACTTC,CASSPGRGTEQYF
-,TRBV30,TRBJ1-3,-,TGTGCCTGGAGTAGTGCAGGGTCTGGAAACACCATATATTTT,CAWSSAGSGNTIYF
-,TRBV7-8,TRBJ2-5,TRBD2,TGTGCCAGCAGCTTAGCGTTGGGTAGCGGGGGGAGTACCCAGTACTTC,CASSLALGSGGSTQYF
-,TRBV28,TRBJ2-3,-,TGTGCCAGCAGGGCCTCAGGGGCGCAAAACACAGATACGCAGTATTTT,CASRASGAQNTDTQYF
-,TRBV19,TRBJ1-1,-,TGTGCCAGTAGGATCGCCGGGTTCCCAAACACTGAAGCTTTCTTT,CASRIAGFPNTEAFF
-,TRBV5-1,TRBJ2-7,TRBD1,TGCGCCAGCAGCTCCGGGACAGGGATGACCTACGAGCAGTACTTC,CASSSGTGMTYEQYF
-,TRBV5-1,TRBJ2-4,-,TGCGCCAGCAGCCTTACTGCGGCCAAAAACATTCAGTACTTC,CASSLTAAKNIQYF
-,TRBV28,TRBJ2-6,TRBD1,TGTGCCAGCAGCTCGGGACAGGGAACTGGGGCCAACGTCCTGACTTTC,CASSSGQGTGANVLTF
once,TRBV6-1,TRBJ1-2,-,TGTGCCAGCACCGACAGGCCCTATGGCTACACCTTC,CASTDRPYGYTF
-,TRBV6-5,TRBJ1-1,-,TGTGCGATTTCAGGGGACACTGAAGCTTTCTTT,CAISGDTEAFF
-,TRBV5-6,TRBJ1-2,-,TGTGCCAGCAGCTTTGGGCAGGGCTCTGGCTACACCTTC,CASSFGQGSGYTF
-,TRBV18,TRBJ2-1,-,TGTGCCAGCTCACCACCCCAGGGAGGCGATGAGCAGTTCTTC,CASSPPQGGDEQFF
-,TRBV7-9,TRBJ2-1,-,TGTGCCAGCAGCGCTTTACGGGGTTCGAACAATGAGCAGTTCTTC,CASSALRGSNNEQFF
-,TRBV14,TRBJ2-3,-,TGTGCCAGCAGTCGGGACTTACCAGATACGCAGTATTTT,CASSRDLPDTQYF
-,TRBV12-5,TRBJ2-7,-,TGTGCTAGTGGCTCAGGGGATGGCAGCTACGAGCAGTACTTC,CASGSGDGSYEQYF
-,TRBV28,TRBJ2-2,-,TGTGCCAGCAGTTTTGGGTCAGGGGTGGACACCGGGGAGCTGTTTTTT,CASSFGSGVDTGELFF
-,TRBV19,TRBJ2-3,-,TGTGCCAGTAGTATAGTCGGCGGTAGCACAGATACGCAGTATTTT,CASSIVGGSTDTQYF
once,TRBV7-9,TRBJ2-5,TRBD2,TGTGCCAGCAGCTCGGGGGGTTTGGTGGAGACCCAGTACTTC,CASSSGGLVETQYF
-,TRBV5-1,TRBJ2-1,-,TGCGCCAGCACTCCAGGGTTGGGATCCTACAATGAGCAGTTCTTC,CASTPGLGSYNEQFF
-,TRBV28,TRBJ2-2,TRBD1,TGTGCCAGCAGCTCTACAGGGGGCGGCACCGGGGAGCTGTTTTTT,CASSSTGGGTGELFF
-,TRBV4-1,TRBJ2-7,-,TGCGCCAGCAGCCAAGAATCGGACTATTACTACGAGCAGTACTTC,CASSQESDYYYEQYF
-,TRBV28,TRBJ2-1,TRBD1,TGTGCCAGCAGTGGTTGGACAGGGAGCTCCTACAATGAGCAGTTCTTC,CASSGWTGSSYNEQFF
-,TRBV11-1,TRBJ1-2,TRBD1,TGTGCCAGCAGCTTAAAGGAAGACAGGGGTTTTGGCTACACCTTC,CASSLKEDRGFGYTF
-,TRBV7-8,TRBJ1-5,TRBD1,TGTGCCAGCAGCCCAACCCCGACAGGGCCGGCACCCAATCAGCCCCAGCATTTT,CASSPTPTGPAPNQPQHF
-,TRBV7-9,TRBJ2-3,TRBD1,TGTGCCAGCAGCCCCCAGACAGGGGTCGGCACAGATACGCAGTATTTT,CASSPQTGVGTDTQYF
-,TRBV5-1,TRBJ2-7,-,TGCGCCAGCAGCTTGACCGCAGAGGGTTACGAGCAGTACTTC,CASSLTAEGYEQYF
-,TRBV5-6,TRBJ2-5,TRBD2,TGTGCCAGCAGCTTGTGGGGGACTAGCTTAGAGACCCAGTACTTC,CASSLWGTSLETQYF
-,TRBV7-9,TRBJ2-5,TRBD2,TGTGCCAGCAGCTTAGGGAAGACTAGCGTGGAGACCCAGTACTTC,CASSLGKTSVETQYF
-,TRBV7-9,TRBJ2-1,-,TGTGCCAGCAGCTTCGAACTCCTTGAGCAGTTCTTC,CASSFELLEQFF
few,TRBV19,TRBJ1-1,-,TGTGCCAGTAGTATATGGTGGCAGGATTCACGAAGGGCTTTCTTT,CASSIWWQDSRRAFF
-,TRBV7-9,TRBJ2-1,TRBD2,TGTGCCAGCAGCTTTCAGGCTAGCGGGGACAATGAGCAGTTCTTC,CASSFQASGDNEQFF
-,TRBV6-5,TRBJ2-3,TRBD2,TGTGCCAGCAGTTTCGCGGGGGGCCCGATAGATACGCAGTATTTT,CASSFAGGPIDTQYF
-,TRBV19,TRBJ2-2,TRBD1,TGTGCCAGTAGTCGGGACAGGGTATCCGGGGAGCTGTTTTTT,CASSRDRVSGELFF
-,TRBV6-5,TRBJ1-2,TRBD1,TGTGCCAGCAGTTACCCCGACCCGACAGGGGAATACGGCTACACCTTC,CASSYPDPTGEYGYTF
few,TRBV7-6,TRBJ1-1,TRBD1,TGTGCCAGCAGCCACGGACAGGGGCTTGAAGCTTTCTTT,CASSHGQGLEAFF
-,TRBV28,TRBJ2-7,TRBD1,TGTGCCAGCAGCTCCATCGGACAGGGGGAAAACGAGCAGTACTTC,CASSSIGQGENEQYF
-,TRBV7-7,TRBJ2-5,TRBD1,TGTGCTAGCAGCTTAGGACAGGGGGCTGAGACCCAGTACTTC,CASSLGQGAETQYF
-,TRBV25-1,TRBJ1-4,-,TGTGCCAGCAGTGAACGGTGGGCAGGTTATGAAAAACTGTTTTTT,CASSERWAGYEKLFF
-,TRBV30,TRBJ2-5,TRBD2,TGTGCCTGGAGTGTACTGAGGACTAGCGGGCGGGTTGGAGGGGCCCAGTACTTC,CAWSVLRTSGRVGGAQYF
-,TRBV11-2,TRBJ2-1,TRBD2,TGTGCCAGCAGCTCGACGACAGTTCGGGGGGATGAGCAGTTCTTC,CASSSTTVRGDEQFF
-,TRBV28,TRBJ1-2,TRBD1,TGTGCCAGCAGATTGCAGGACAGGGCCAATGGCTACACCTTC,CASRLQDRANGYTF
-,TRBV16,TRBJ1-3,-,TGTGCCAGCAGCCAATCTCGGCGGATATCTGGAAACACCATATATTTT,CASSQSRRISGNTIYF
-,TRBV28,TRBJ2-5,TRBD1,TGTGCCACCTGGACAGGGGGGATAGAGACCCAGTACTTC,CATWTGGIETQYF